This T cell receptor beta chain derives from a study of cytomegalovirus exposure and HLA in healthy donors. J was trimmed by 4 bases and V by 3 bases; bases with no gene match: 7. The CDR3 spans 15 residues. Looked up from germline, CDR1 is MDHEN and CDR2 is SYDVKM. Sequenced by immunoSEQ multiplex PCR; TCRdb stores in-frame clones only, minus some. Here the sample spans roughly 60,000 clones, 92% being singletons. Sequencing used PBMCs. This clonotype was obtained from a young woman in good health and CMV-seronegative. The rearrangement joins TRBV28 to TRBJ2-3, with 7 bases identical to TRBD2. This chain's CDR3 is CASSFGSGGPDTQYF. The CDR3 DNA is TGTGCCAGCAGTTTCGGGTCGGGAGGTCCAGATACGCAGTATTTT.